The T cell receptor (beta chain) under discussion was sequenced for a study of blood T cell repertoires in COVID-19. Study at large: Acute and convalescent COVID-19 samples came from the United States, Italy and Spain. Sample material is recorded as cDNA or gDNA derived from T cells, B-cell-depleted T cells, or PBMCs.

This CDR3 comprises 18 residues. V lost 0 bases to trimming and J lost 2 bases; unmatched junction nucleotides: 13. Germline V gene sequence: CDR1 SGHRS, CDR2 YFSETQ. Sequenced by immunoSEQ multiplex PCR; TCRdb stores in-frame clones only, minus some. Of over 85,000 clones in the sample, approximately 90% were seen once. V usage is TRBV5-1 and J usage is TRBJ1-1; TRBD1 matches at 7 bases. The receptor's source is a human donor with active COVID-19. The donor label of this sample is uncertain. Sequencing used peripheral blood. CDR3 amino acids: CASSLDRGPSLFNTEAFF. The CDR3 DNA sequence: TGCGCCAGCAGCTTGGACAGGGGACCCTCACTATTTAACACTGAAGCTTTCTTT.